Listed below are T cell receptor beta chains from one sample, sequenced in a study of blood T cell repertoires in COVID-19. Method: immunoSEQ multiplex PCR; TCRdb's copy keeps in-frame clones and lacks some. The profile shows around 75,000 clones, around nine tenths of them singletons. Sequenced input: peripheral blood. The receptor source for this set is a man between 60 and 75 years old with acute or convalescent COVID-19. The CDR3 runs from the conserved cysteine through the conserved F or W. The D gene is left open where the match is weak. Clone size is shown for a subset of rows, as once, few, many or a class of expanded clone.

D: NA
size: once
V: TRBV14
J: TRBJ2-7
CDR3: CASSQLGTYEQYF

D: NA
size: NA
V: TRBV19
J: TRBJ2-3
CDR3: CASNADSISTDTQYF

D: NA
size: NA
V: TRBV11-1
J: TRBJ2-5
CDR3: CASSSWQGKSETQYF

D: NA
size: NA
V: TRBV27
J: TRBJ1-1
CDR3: CASTALGGTEAFF

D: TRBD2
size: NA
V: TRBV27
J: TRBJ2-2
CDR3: CASLSGLAANTGELFF

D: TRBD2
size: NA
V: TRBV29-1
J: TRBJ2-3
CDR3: CSVTGLAGGTDTQYF

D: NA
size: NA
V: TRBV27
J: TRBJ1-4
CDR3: CASRPGGTTNEKLFF

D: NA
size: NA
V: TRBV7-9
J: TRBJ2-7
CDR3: CASSSRTGTTYEQYF

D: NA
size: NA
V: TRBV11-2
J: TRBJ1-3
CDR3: CASRRSFQSGDSGNTIYF

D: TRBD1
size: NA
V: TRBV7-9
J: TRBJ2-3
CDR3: CASSLANGQGLTDTQYF

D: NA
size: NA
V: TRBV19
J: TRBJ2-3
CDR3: CASSMRVPTDTQYF

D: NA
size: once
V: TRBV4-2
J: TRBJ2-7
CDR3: CASSQDSTYEQYF

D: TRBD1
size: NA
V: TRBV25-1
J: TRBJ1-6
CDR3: CASSRQGLNSPLHF

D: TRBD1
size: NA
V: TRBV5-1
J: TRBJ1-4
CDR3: CASRTGTAVGEKLFF

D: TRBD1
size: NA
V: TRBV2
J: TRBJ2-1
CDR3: CASKRGQSYNEQFF

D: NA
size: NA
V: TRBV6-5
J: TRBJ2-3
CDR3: CASSMFFGIADTQYF

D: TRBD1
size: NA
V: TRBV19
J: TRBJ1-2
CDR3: CASSTGWDRVDYGYTF

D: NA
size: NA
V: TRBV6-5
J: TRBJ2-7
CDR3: CASSYRGLRDEQYF

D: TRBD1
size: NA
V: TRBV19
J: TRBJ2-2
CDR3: CASSIRRAGGNTGELFF

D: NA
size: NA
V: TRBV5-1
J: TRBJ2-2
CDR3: CASSLEAGANTGELFF

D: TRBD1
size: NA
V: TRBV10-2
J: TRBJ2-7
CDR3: CASTRQGFSAYEQYF

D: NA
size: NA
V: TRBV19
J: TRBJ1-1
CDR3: CASSIGWNLNTEAFF

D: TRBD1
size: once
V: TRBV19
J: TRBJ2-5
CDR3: CASSIATGGQTQYF

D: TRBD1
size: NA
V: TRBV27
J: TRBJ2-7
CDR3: CASRNRGGGYEQYF

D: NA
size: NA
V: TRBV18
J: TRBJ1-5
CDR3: CASSPTGYSNQPQHF

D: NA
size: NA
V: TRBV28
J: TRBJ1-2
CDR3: CASSLSSDYGYTF

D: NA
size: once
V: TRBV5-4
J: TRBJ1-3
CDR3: CASSFLQGNLPGNTIYF

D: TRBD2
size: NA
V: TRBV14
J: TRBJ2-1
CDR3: CASSQALAGRSEQFF

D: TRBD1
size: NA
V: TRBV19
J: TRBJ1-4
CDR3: CASSPPGQGEEKLFF

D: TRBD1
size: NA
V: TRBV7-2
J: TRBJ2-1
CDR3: CASSTDRGIPHEQFF

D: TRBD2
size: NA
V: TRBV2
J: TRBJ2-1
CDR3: CASSDRASGNSEQFF

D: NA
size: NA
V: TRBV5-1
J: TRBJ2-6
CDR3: CASSLRGASGANVLTF

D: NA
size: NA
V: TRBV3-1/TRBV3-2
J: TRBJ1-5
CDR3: CASSPIVGGPQHF

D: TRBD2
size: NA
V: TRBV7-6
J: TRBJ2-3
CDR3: CASSLSGSGGPKDTQYF

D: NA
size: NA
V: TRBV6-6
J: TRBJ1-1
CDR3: CAASSGVPEAFF

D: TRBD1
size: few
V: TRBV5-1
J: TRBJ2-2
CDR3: CASSLGVTGTGGELFF

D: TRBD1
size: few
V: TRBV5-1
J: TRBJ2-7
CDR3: CASSLPGQGSYEQYF

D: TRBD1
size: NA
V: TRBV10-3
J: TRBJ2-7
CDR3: CAIRGQNYEQYF

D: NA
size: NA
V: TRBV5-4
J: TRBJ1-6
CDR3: CASSQMGLPDSPLHF

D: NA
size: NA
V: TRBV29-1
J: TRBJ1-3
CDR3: CSVSSGNTIYF

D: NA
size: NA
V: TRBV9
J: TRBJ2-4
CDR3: CASSVAAGSENIQYF

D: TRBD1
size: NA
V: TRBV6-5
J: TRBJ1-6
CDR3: CASSYLGTGDSPLHF

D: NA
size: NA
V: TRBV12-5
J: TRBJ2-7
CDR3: CASAPRGIETYEQYF

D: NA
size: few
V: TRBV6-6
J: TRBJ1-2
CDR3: CASSYEPRFDGYTF

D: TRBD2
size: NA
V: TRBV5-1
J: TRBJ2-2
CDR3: CASSSTSGETGELFF

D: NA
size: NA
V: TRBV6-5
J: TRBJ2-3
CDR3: CASIQERADTQYF

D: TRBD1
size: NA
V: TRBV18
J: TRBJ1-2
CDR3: CASSPGTGRSTYGYTF

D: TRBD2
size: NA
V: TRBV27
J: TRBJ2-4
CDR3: CASSPGTSGKNIQYF

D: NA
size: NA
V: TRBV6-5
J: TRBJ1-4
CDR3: CAHAPANEKLFF

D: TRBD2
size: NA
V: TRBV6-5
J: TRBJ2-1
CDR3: CASVAGTSGTNEQFF

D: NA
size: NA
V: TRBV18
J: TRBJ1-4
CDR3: CASSPTGGNEKLFF

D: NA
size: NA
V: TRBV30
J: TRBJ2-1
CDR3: CAWNAQDEQFF

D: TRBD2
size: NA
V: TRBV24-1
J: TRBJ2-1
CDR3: CATSVSGGASEQFF

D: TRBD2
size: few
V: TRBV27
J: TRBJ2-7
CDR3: CASSITGTSGSAEQYF

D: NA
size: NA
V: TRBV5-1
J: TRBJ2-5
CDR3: CASSFDSQETQYF